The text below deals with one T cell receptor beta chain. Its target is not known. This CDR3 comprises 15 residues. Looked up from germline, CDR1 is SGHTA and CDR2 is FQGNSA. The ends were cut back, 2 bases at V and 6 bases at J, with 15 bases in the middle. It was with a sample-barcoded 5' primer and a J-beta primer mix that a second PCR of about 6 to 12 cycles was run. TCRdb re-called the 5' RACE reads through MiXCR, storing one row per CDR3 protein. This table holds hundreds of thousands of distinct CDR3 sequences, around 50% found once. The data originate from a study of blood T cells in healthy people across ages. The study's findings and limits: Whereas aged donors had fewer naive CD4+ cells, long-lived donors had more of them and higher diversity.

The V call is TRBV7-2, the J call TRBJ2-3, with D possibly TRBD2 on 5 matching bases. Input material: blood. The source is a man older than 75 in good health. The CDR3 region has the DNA TGTGCCAGCAGCTTAAGGGCTAGCCCTTCCGATACGCAGTATTTT. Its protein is CASSLRASPSDTQYF.